This entry features one T cell receptor (beta chain) sequence. Its antigen remains unidentified. This record comes from a study of T cells in tuberculosis. Study results and caveats: Samples were chosen by availability of cryopreserved specimens. Using the GMM-specific repertoire gave more than 85% accuracy versus roughly 70% with motifs.

The CDR3 length is 14 residues. The germline V gene encodes CDR1 SGHTA and CDR2 FQGNSA. Trimming cost V 0 bases and J 5 bases, with 10 bases left between them. Generated by immunoSEQ multiplex PCR, the TCRdb table keeps only in-frame clones and is missing some. The sample holds over 30,000 clones, about 97% seen once. The TCR sequence derives from a donor aged 5 to 30 with latent tuberculosis or without tuberculosis infection. The material sequenced was PBMCs. The gene calls are TRBV7-2 and TRBJ1-1; D not certain. The CDR3 sequence: CASSLASVLTEAFF. The CDR3 DNA reads as TGTGCCAGCAGCTTAGCGTCGGTCTTAACTGAAGCTTTCTTT. The variable domain in full, with the rest retrieved from reference TRBV7-2 and TRBJ1-1, is GAGVSQSPSNKVTEKGKDVELRCDPISGHTALYWYRQSLGQGLEFLIYFQGNSAPDKSGLPSDRFSAERTGGSVSTLTIQRTQQEDSAVYLCASSLASVLTEAFFGQGTRLTVV.